One sample yielded the 18 T cell receptor beta chains listed below, sequenced in a study of cytomegalovirus exposure and HLA in healthy donors. PCR was performed using 60 Vbeta and 13 Jbeta primers. The assay was immunoSEQ multiplex PCR, and TCRdb's table has in-frame clones only and misses some. The sample records about 180,000 clones, 82% being singletons. The sequenced sample was PBMCs. These receptors were taken from a woman aged 50 to 60 in good health and CMV-seronegative.

This chain uses TRBV5-6 with TRBJ2-1; 13 positions agree with TRBD2. After removal of 3 bases from V and 7 bases from J, the junction contained 10 bases not matched to a gene. Germline lookup yields CDR1 SGHDT and CDR2 YYEEEE. The CDR3 consists of 17 residues. The CDR3 DNA reads TGTGCCAGCAGCTCCCACCCGGGACTAGCGGGACCAAATGAGCAGTTCTTC. Protein sequence: CASSSHPGLAGPNEQFF.

This clone was seen once. The chain is built from TRBV2 and TRBJ2-5; possibly TRBD2 for D (6 bases). The ends were cut back, 7 bases at V and 5 bases at J, with 14 bases in the middle. Per germline, CDR1 SNHLY and CDR2 FYNNEI. This CDR3 has 13 amino acids. DNA of the CDR3: TGTGCCAGCAATCGGGAGCGGGCGGAGACCCAGTACTTC. It translates to CASNRERAETQYF.

This clone was recorded a few times. CDR3: CASSLEGQGGNQPQHF. The DNA for the CDR3 is TGTGCCAGCAGCTTGGAGGGACAGGGTGGCAATCAGCCCCAGCATTTT. V gene TRBV5-4 combines with J gene TRBJ1-5, with 9 bases identical to TRBD1. Germline-derived CDR1 and CDR2 are SGHNT and YYREEE (reference sequence). J was trimmed by 2 bases and V by 0 bases; bases with no gene match: 3. The CDR3 extends over 16 amino acids.

The chain combines TRBV4-3 with TRBJ2-5; 10 bases are a match to TRBD2. There are 15 residues in the CDR3. The ends lost 2 bases at V and 5 bases at J; junction bases unmatched: 5. Germline V CDR1 and CDR2: LGHNA, YSLEER. CDR3 loop: CASSQQRGGRETQYF. The CDR3 DNA reads as TGCGCCAGCAGCCAACAGCGGGGGGGCCGGGAGACCCAGTACTTC.

The chain employs TRBV5-4 and TRBJ1-1, with no clear D. V lost 0 bases and J lost 8, with 8 bases in between. The CDR3 loop spans 12 amino acids. Germline loops: CDR1 SGHNT, CDR2 YYREEE (reference sequence). This CDR3 reads CASSLEGREAFF. The CDR3 nucleotides are TGTGCCAGCAGCTTGGAAGGCAGGGAAGCTTTCTTT.

This chain joins TRBV7-6 and TRBJ2-7; 7 nucleotides line up with TRBD2. The junction had 9 bases not matched to a gene; V was cut back by 5 bases and J by 5 bases. The CDR3 has 14 residues. The germline CDR1 and CDR2 sequences are SGHVS and FNYEAQ. The CDR3 protein is CASSAWGGVNEQYF. The DNA of the CDR3 is TGTGCCAGCAGCGCCTGGGGGGGGGTGAACGAGCAGTACTTC.

The chain uses TRBV28 and TRBJ2-7, with TRBD1 identical over 7 bases. Trimming took 6 bases from V and 3 from J; bases not matched to a gene: 8. This CDR3 spans 14 amino acids. Germline CDR1 MDHEN, CDR2 SYDVKM. Here the CDR3 DNA reads TGTGCCAGCAGGCTCGACAGGGCGGGCTACGAGCAGTACTTC. Translation: CASRLDRAGYEQYF.

V is TRBV19 and J is TRBJ1-1; 7 bases are shared with TRBD1. This CDR3 has 14 residues. Trimming at V came to 7 bases and at J to 2 bases, leaving 7 bases not matched to a gene. The V gene's germline CDR1 is LNHDA and CDR2 SQIVND (reference sequence). In nucleotides, the CDR3 is TGTGCCAGTACCCCCGGGACAGTTAACACTGAAGCTTTCTTT. It yields the protein CASTPGTVNTEAFF.

The rearrangement uses TRBV10-3 and TRBJ1-1; possibly TRBD1 for D (5 bases). Germline V gene data show CDR1 as ENHRY and CDR2 as SYGVKD. The germline V and J ends were trimmed by 0 bases and 4 bases, with 12 bases remaining between them. The CDR3 spans 15 residues. The CDR3 coding sequence is TGTGCCATCAGTGAGTCGGGGGGATTGGGCACTGAAGCTTTCTTT. This encodes CAISESGGLGTEAFF.

The gene calls are TRBV7-6 and TRBJ2-7; possible D gene TRBD2, 5 bases. The length of the CDR3 is 13 residues. The V and J ends lost 3 bases and 5 bases respectively, with 11 bases between them. The germline CDR1 and CDR2 sequences are SGHVS and FNYEAQ. CDR3 sequence reads: CASSFTSIHEQYF. The CDR3 DNA follows: TGTGCCAGCAGCTTTACTAGTATCCACGAGCAGTACTTC.

The J gene is TRBJ2-7, the V gene TRBV4-3; TRBD2 is a possible D gene (7 bases). CDR3 length equals 16 residues. In germline, CDR1 is LGHNA, CDR2 YSLEER. Trimming took off 4 bases at V and 1 base at J, with 17 bases between the two ends. In nucleotides, the CDR3 is TGCGCCAGCAGCCGGATAGGGGCGGGGGCTTCCTACGAGCAGTACTTC. It codes for CASSRIGAGASYEQYF.

V gene TRBV14 combines with J gene TRBJ1-1, with D uncertain. The germline CDR1 and CDR2 sequences are SGHDN and FVKESK. Trimming removed 0 bases from V and 2 bases from J, with 4 bases in between. This CDR3 has 13 amino acids. CDR3 amino acids: CASSQDINTEAFF. CDR3 in DNA: TGTGCCAGCAGCCAAGATATAAACACTGAAGCTTTCTTT. Complete variable domain (other parts from reference TRBV14 and TRBJ1-1): EAGVTQFPSHSVIEKGQTVTLRCDPISGHDNLYWYRRVMGKEIKFLLHFVKESKQDESGMPNNRFLAERTGGTYSTLKVQPAELEDSGVYFCASSQDINTEAFFGQGTRLTVV.

The rearrangement uses TRBV9 and TRBJ2-7; 8 bases align to TRBD1. CDR3 size: 15 residues. J lost 2 bases, V lost 0 bases, and 4 bases had no gene match. Germline V lookup: CDR1 SGDLS, CDR2 YYNGEE. This CDR3 reads CASSVGDRGTYEQYF. The CDR3 DNA reads TGTGCCAGCAGCGTAGGCGACAGGGGCACCTACGAGCAGTACTTC.

CDR3 sequence reads: CATSRVTSDTGELFF. Here the CDR3 DNA reads TGTGCCACCAGCAGGGTGACATCCGACACCGGGGAGCTGTTTTTT. The gene calls are TRBV15 and TRBJ2-2; D gene unclear. The CDR3 has 15 amino acids. Germline V gene data show CDR1 as LNHNV and CDR2 as YYDKDF (reference sequence). Between the trimmed V and J ends, which lost 3 bases and 3 bases, there was a span of 11 bases.

This chain uses TRBV9 with TRBJ2-3; 10 nucleotides align to TRBD2. The germline gives CDR1 SGDLS, CDR2 YYNGEE. Germline trimming cut 3 bases from V and 4 bases from J; bases unmatched to any gene: 11. CDR3 length: 17 amino acids. Written as DNA, the CDR3 is TGTGCCAGCAGCGCAGGGCCCAGCGGGGGGGCGTCAGATACGCAGTATTTT. This translates into CASSAGPSGGASDTQYF. The variable domain in full, completed from reference TRBV9 and TRBJ2-3, reads DSGVTQTPKHLITATGQRVTLRCSPRSGDLSVYWYQQSLDQGLQFLIQYYNGEERAKGNILERFSAQQFPDLHSELNLSSLELGDSALYFCASSAGPSGGASDTQYFGPGTRLTVL.

CDR3 protein: CASSPGQGLLGNQPQHF. In DNA form, the CDR3 reads TGTGCCAGTAGCCCGGGACAGGGATTGTTGGGCAATCAGCCCCAGCATTTT. The genes are TRBV19 and TRBJ1-5; 9 nucleotides match TRBD1. V trimming: 6 bases; J trimming: 2 bases; junction bases outside the gene matches: 11. This CDR3 has 17 residues. The germline V gene encodes CDR1 LNHDA and CDR2 SQIVND (reference sequence).

This clone was counted a few times. The chain couples TRBV7-9 to TRBJ2-3, with no clear D. The CDR3 extends over 12 amino acids. CDR1 SEHNR and CDR2 FQNEAQ come from the germline V gene (reference sequence). V gave up 3 bases and J gave up 4 bases, with 5 bases separating them. CDR3 nucleotide sequence: TGTGCCAGCAGCTTCGGTTCAGATACGCAGTATTTT. Its protein product is CASSFGSDTQYF.

The genes are TRBV18 and TRBJ2-7, with D unresolved. CDR3 length equals 14 residues. V was shortened by 6 bases and J by 2 bases, with 14 bases between the two germline ends. Germline V gene lookup returns CDR1 KGHSH and CDR2 LQKENI. The CDR3 DNA follows: TGTGCCAGCTCTCCGCGCCTAGAAACCTACGAGCAGTACTTC. Protein: CASSPRLETYEQYF. The full variable domain, with the rest looked up from reference TRBV18 and TRBJ2-7, is NAGVMQNPRHLVRRRGQEARLRCSPMKGHSHVYWYRQLPEEGLKFMVYLQKENIIDESGMPKERFSAEFPKEGPSILRIQQVVRGDSAAYFCASSPRLETYEQYFGPGTRLTVT.